This T cell receptor (beta chain) was retrieved from a study of Graves' ophthalmopathy and Graves' hyperthyroidism. Findings and limits, study-wide: In blood, most expanded thyroid clonotypes above 0.001 frequency were also detected. Ophthalmopathy versus stable hyperthyroidism: 13-signature model gave around 86% sensitivity, less than 83% specificity.

Amplified TCR beta CDR3 regions were obtained using RNA transcripts as template. An initial RT-PCR round employing HTBI primers preceded a second-round multiplex PCR. TCRdb passed the multiplex PCR reads through MiXCR, listing each CDR3 protein once. Of some 1.1 million distinct CDR3 sequences listed, 36% are singletons. Participants with hyperthyroidism, aged 18 to 65, were newly diagnosed with under 2 months' duration. In this cohort, patients with other autoimmune diseases, uncontrolled infections, pregnancy or lactation were excluded. This clonotype was seen ten or more times. The antigen is unknown. The CDR3 totals 15 residues. V shed 6 bases and J 7 bases; nucleotides not matched to a gene: 10. Germline loops: CDR1 LNHDA, CDR2 SQIVND (reference sequence).

This TCR came from an adult man with Graves' hyperthyroidism. The rearrangement links TRBV19 to TRBJ1-2; 11 nucleotides align to TRBD1. Sequenced material: peripheral blood or thyroid tissue (not recorded which). DNA of the CDR3: TGTGCCAGTAGCCAGGACAGGGGGCAAACTTCTGGCTACACCTTC. Translation gives CASSQDRGQTSGYTF. Looking up the rest from reference TRBV19 and TRBJ1-2 gives the full variable domain: DGGITQSPKYLFRKEGQNVTLSCEQNLNHDAMYWYRQDPGQGLRLIYYSQIVNDFQKGDIAEGYSVSREKKESFPLTVTSAQKNPTAFYLCASSQDRGQTSGYTFGSGTRLTVV.